The source of this T cell receptor (beta chain) is a study of cytomegalovirus exposure and HLA in healthy donors. Background on the study: An earlier analysis identified 117 million unique TCR beta sequences in about 180 million T cells.

In regard to this clone: Its antigen is still unknown.

At sampling all donors were nominally healthy, likely with unrecorded immune exposures. The PCR used 60 Vbeta and 13 Jbeta primers. The repertoire was sequenced with immunoSEQ multiplex PCR; TCRdb's copy has only in-frame clones and lacks some. The table lists approximately 160,000 clones, roughly three quarters of them singletons. J lost 3 bases, V lost 6 bases, and 6 bases had no gene match. Looked up from germline, CDR1 is MNHNY and CDR2 is SVGAGI (reference sequence). This CDR3 is 15 amino acids long. Study results and caveats: Upon later analysis, TCR association rates were observed to vary by HLA locus, being highest for DRB1 and lowest for HLA-C. Information on immune exposure was restricted to one variable (CMV serostatus).

The clonotype was recovered from a woman in her 50s in good health and CMV-seropositive. Sequenced input: PBMCs. V and J are TRBV6-6 and TRBJ2-7; 12 bases fit TRBD2. CDR3 bases: TGTGCCAGCAGCCCCAGACTAGCGGGGGACTACGAGCAGTACTTC. Amino acids: CASSPRLAGDYEQYF.